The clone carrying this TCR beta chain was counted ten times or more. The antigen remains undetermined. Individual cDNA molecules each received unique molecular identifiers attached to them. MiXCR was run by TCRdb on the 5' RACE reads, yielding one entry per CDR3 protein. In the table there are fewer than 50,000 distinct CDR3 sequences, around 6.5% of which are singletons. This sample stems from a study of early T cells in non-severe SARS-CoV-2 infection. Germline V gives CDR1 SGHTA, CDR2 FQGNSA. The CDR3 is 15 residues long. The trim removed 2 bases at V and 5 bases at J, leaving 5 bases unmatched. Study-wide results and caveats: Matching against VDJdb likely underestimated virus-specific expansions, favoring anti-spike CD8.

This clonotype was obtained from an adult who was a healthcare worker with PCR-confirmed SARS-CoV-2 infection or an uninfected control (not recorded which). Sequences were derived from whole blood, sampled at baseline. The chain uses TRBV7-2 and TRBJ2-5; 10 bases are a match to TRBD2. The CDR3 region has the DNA TGTGCCAGCAGCTTAAGCGGGGGGGCCTCTGAGACCCAGTACTTC. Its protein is CASSLSGGASETQYF.